These T cell receptor beta chains were read from a single sample in a study of T cells after yellow fever vaccination. One entry per CDR3 protein, called by TCRdb with MiXCR from the 5' RACE reads. The sample includes 250,000 to 300,000 distinct CDR3 sequences, under 15% seen only once; the top ten take 0.4% to 0.55%. Source: CD4+ T cells sorted from PBMCs, taken 45 days after the yellow fever booster vaccination. The receptors originated from a man aged 25 to 45 who received the YFV17D yellow fever vaccine. Both conserved end residues are part of each CDR3. The D gene is left open where the match is weak. Only some rows state a clone size, as once, few, many or a class for expanded clones.

TRBJ2-5	-	13	TRBV18	few	CASSPPATETQYF	TGTGCCAGCTCACCACCGGCTACAGAGACCCAGTACTTC
TRBJ2-5	TRBD1	15	TRBV2	-	CASSEGQTKQETQYF	TGTGCCAGCAGTGAGGGACAGACCAAACAAGAGACCCAGTACTTC
TRBJ2-1	-	14	TRBV21-1	many	CASSPEDRHNEQFF	TGTGCCAGCAGCCCGGAGGATCGCCACAATGAGCAGTTCTTC
TRBJ2-7	-	15	TRBV7-6	few	CASSPRVPGHYEQYF	TGTGCCAGCAGCCCCAGAGTCCCGGGCCACTACGAGCAGTACTTC
TRBJ2-1	-	14	TRBV5-1	many	CASSLAGSRDEQFF	TGCGCCAGCAGCTTGGCCGGGAGTAGGGATGAGCAGTTCTTC
TRBJ1-5	-	16	TRBV20-1	few	CSARDWSGGSNQPQHF	TGCAGTGCTAGAGATTGGTCCGGGGGGAGCAATCAGCCCCAGCATTTT
TRBJ2-1	-	12	TRBV20-1	few	CSAMGGRPEQFF	TGCAGTGCTATGGGAGGACGGCCTGAGCAGTTCTTC
TRBJ2-2	TRBD2	16	TRBV9	-	CASSVGTSGNTGELFF	TGTGCCAGCAGCGTCGGGACTAGCGGGAACACCGGGGAGCTGTTTTTT
TRBJ2-1	TRBD2	16	TRBV10-1	few	CASSENAGGPYNEQFF	TGCGCCAGCAGTGAGAACGCGGGAGGCCCCTACAATGAGCAGTTCTTC
TRBJ2-3	TRBD2	12	TRBV29-1	-	CSTTSGSDTQYF	TGCAGCACCACTAGCGGGTCAGATACGCAGTATTTT
TRBJ1-5	-	12	TRBV25-1	-	CATQGGKQPQHF	TGTGCCACCCAGGGAGGCAAGCAGCCCCAGCATTTT
TRBJ2-7	-	14	TRBV11-2	-	CASSLAYWGPDWYF	TGTGCCAGCAGCTTAGCGTACTGGGGCCCAGATTGGTACTTC
TRBJ1-5	-	14	TRBV20-1	-	CSARVSDRNQPQHF	TGCAGTGCTAGAGTTTCGGACAGAAATCAGCCCCAGCATTTT
TRBJ2-1	-	14	TRBV20-1	-	CSAALTGRYNEQFF	TGCAGTGCAGCGCTGACCGGGAGATACAATGAGCAGTTCTTC
TRBJ2-7	-	11	TRBV10-3	few	CAIRGDYEQYF	TGTGCCATCAGGGGAGACTACGAGCAGTACTTC
TRBJ2-7	TRBD2	15	TRBV9	-	CASSVTSGPAYEQYF	TGTGCCAGCAGCGTAACTAGCGGGCCAGCCTACGAGCAGTACTTC
TRBJ2-7	-	14	TRBV10-3	-	CAIRRGAGNHEQYF	TGTGCCATCAGGAGGGGCGCGGGAAATCACGAGCAGTACTTC
TRBJ2-5	-	13	TRBV20-1	few	CSARVVRPGTQYF	TGCAGTGCTAGAGTTGTCCGACCGGGGACCCAGTACTTC
TRBJ2-2	TRBD2	19	TRBV6-5	few	CASSYATGTSGGNTGELFF	TGTGCCAGCAGTTACGCCACCGGGACTAGCGGGGGAAACACCGGGGAGCTGTTTTTT
TRBJ2-7	-	11	TRBV6-2/TRBV6-3	-	CASSQGSDGHF	TGTGCCAGCAGTCAGGGATCGGACGGACACTTC
TRBJ2-5	TRBD2	11	TRBV20-1	few	CSARDYPDQYF	TGCAGTGCTCGGGACTATCCGGACCAGTACTTC
TRBJ2-2	-	14	TRBV20-1	few	CSALRHGYTGELFF	TGCAGTGCCCTACGACACGGTTACACCGGGGAGCTGTTTTTT
TRBJ1-1	-	15	TRBV19	-	CASSPEGRGGTEAFF	TGTGCCAGTAGTCCCGAGGGCAGGGGTGGTACTGAAGCTTTCTTT
TRBJ2-4	-	17	TRBV5-8	few	CASSFRPSGVAKNIQYF	TGTGCCAGCAGCTTTCGCCCTTCCGGGGTGGCCAAAAACATTCAGTACTTC
TRBJ2-7	-	14	TRBV7-2	-	CASSLGRFLGEQYF	TGTGCCAGCAGCTTGGGGAGGTTTCTCGGGGAGCAGTACTTC
TRBJ2-2	-	15	TRBV30	few	CAWTRPGSYTGELFF	TGTGCCTGGACCCGGCCCGGATCGTACACCGGGGAGCTGTTTTTT
TRBJ2-2	-	14	TRBV5-1	few	CASSLGTAPGELFF	TGCGCCAGCAGCTTGGGGACGGCCCCCGGGGAGCTGTTTTTT
TRBJ2-6	-	14	TRBV6-2/TRBV6-3	many	CASGIDPGANVLTF	TGTGCCAGCGGTATAGACCCTGGGGCCAACGTCCTGACTTTC
TRBJ1-2	-	14	TRBV20-1	-	CSARSRLTPGSYTF	TGCAGTGCCCGCTCTAGACTCACACCTGGGAGCTACACCTTC
TRBJ2-2	TRBD2	13	TRBV29-1	-	CSVQLAAIGELFF	TGCAGCGTACAACTAGCGGCTATTGGGGAGCTGTTTTTT
TRBJ2-7	TRBD1	11	TRBV29-1	-	CSARQGDEQYF	TGCAGCGCCCGGCAGGGGGACGAGCAGTACTTC
TRBJ2-7	TRBD1	14	TRBV20-1	-	CSARWDRGSYEQYF	TGCAGTGCTAGGTGGGACAGGGGTTCCTACGAGCAGTACTTC
TRBJ2-1	-	14	TRBV7-9	-	CASSPAGTSNEQFF	TGTGCCAGCAGCCCCGCCGGGACAAGCAATGAGCAGTTCTTC
TRBJ2-2	-	12	TRBV6-6	-	CASSYTTGELFF	TGTGCCAGCAGTTACACCACCGGGGAGCTGTTTTTT
TRBJ2-3	-	14	TRBV5-1	few	CASSEDTSTDTQYF	TGCGCCAGCAGCGAGGACACCAGCACAGATACGCAGTATTTT
TRBJ2-7	TRBD2	16	TRBV7-2	many	CASSSPLAGGTYEQYF	TGTGCCAGCAGCTCGCCTCTAGCGGGAGGGACCTACGAGCAGTACTTC
TRBJ2-2	TRBD2	17	TRBV12-3/TRBV12-4	-	CASSLAPLAGGGGELFF	TGTGCCAGCAGCCTGGCACCCCTAGCGGGAGGCGGCGGGGAGCTGTTTTTT
TRBJ1-2	-	12	TRBV6-2/TRBV6-3	few	CASGGRNYGYTF	TGTGCCAGCGGAGGGCGAAACTATGGCTACACCTTC
TRBJ2-7	-	12	TRBV6-5	-	CASSGGPSEQYF	TGTGCCAGCAGTGGCGGACCTTCCGAGCAGTACTTC
TRBJ2-7	-	13	TRBV6-6	-	CASSYRSSYEQYF	TGTGCCAGCAGCTACAGGAGCTCCTACGAGCAGTACTTC
TRBJ1-4	-	14	TRBV5-1	-	CASSEGRGEEKLFF	TGCGCCAGCAGCGAGGGACGGGGAGAGGAAAAACTGTTTTTT
TRBJ1-1	-	13	TRBV20-1	-	CSARVARDTEAFF	TGCAGTGCTAGAGTGGCCAGAGACACTGAAGCTTTCTTT